This T cell receptor (beta chain) was sequenced during a study of tumor and adjacent non-tumor tissue in lung cancer. Three rounds of nested PCR, following a modified ARM-PCR protocol, produced the TCRbeta library. TCRdb called the multiplex PCR reads again in MiXCR, with one record for every CDR3 protein. The table lists approximately 140,000 distinct CDR3 sequences, about 71% of them singletons, with 15% to 20% in the top ten. With regard to this clonotype: A junction boundary mismatches the germline segment, possibly from a read error.

No cell sorting was done before RNA was extracted from the tissue. The germline gives CDR1 MNHEY, CDR2 SVGAGI. The CDR3 is made up of 12 amino acids. Source material: lung tumor tissue. This chain connects TRBV6-5 to TRBJ1-5; D uncertain. The sequence derives from a man aged 55 to 70 with small cell lung cancer. Written as DNA, the CDR3 is TGTGTCAGCAGTTACATGGGCGGGCCCCAGCACTTT. Translated, it gives CVSSYMGGPQHF.